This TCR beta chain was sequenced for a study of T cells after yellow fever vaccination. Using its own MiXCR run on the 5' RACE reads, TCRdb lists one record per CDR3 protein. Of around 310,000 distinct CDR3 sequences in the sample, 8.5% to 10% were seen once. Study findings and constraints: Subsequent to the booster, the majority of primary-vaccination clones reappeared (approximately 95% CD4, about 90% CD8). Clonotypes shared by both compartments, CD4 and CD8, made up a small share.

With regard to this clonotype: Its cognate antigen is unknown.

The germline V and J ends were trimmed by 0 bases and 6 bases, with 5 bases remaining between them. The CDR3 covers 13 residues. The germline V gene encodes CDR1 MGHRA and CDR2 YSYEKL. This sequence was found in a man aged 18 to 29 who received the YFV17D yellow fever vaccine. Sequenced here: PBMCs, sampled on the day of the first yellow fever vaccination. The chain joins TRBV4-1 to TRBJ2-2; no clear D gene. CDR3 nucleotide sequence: TGCGCCAGCAGCCAAGAACATGCCGGGGAGCTGTTTTTT. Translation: CASSQEHAGELFF.